Listed here are 23 T cell receptor beta chains from one sample, sequenced in a study of blood T cells in healthy people across ages. With a J-beta primer mix and a sample-barcoded 5' primer, a second PCR ran 7 to 11 cycles. One entry per CDR3 protein results from TCRdb running MiXCR on the 5' RACE reads. The sample comprises about 720,000 distinct CDR3 sequences, 22% of which are singletons, and about 22% rests with the top ten. The sequenced material came from blood. The source is a man in his 70s in good health.

The chain has TRBV10-3 and TRBJ1-2, with a tentative D call TRBD1 (6 bases). Germline V lookup: CDR1 ENHRY, CDR2 SYGVKD. The CDR3 runs to 15 residues. The germline V and J ends were trimmed by 3 bases and 5 bases, with 16 bases remaining between them. The CDR3 reads CAISDPGGAGYGYTF. In DNA, the CDR3 is TGTGCCATCAGTGACCCGGGGGGCGCGGGGTATGGCTACACCTTC.

The chain links TRBV7-9 to TRBJ1-4; D gene ambiguous. Trimming shortened V by 8 bases and J by 3 bases, and 10 bases separated the two germline ends. Germline V lookup: CDR1 SEHNR, CDR2 FQNEAQ (reference sequence). This CDR3 contains 13 residues. The CDR3 here is CASQRGANEKLFF. Written as DNA, the CDR3 is TGTGCCAGCCAGCGTGGAGCTAATGAAAAACTGTTTTTT.

V gene TRBV3-1 combines with J gene TRBJ2-7; unclear D gene. The germline CDR1 and CDR2 sequences are LGHDT and YNNKEL (reference sequence). The V end lost 3 bases, the J end lost 0 bases, and 6 bases lay between the germline ends. The CDR3 sequence is 13 residues long. CDR3 protein: CASSQRLSYEQYF. The CDR3 coding sequence is TGTGCCAGCAGCCAGAGGCTCTCCTACGAGCAGTACTTC.

The gene calls are TRBV19 and TRBJ1-2, with 7 bases fitting TRBD1. There are 15 residues in the CDR3. The V and J ends lost 5 bases and 4 bases, in that order; junction bases with no gene match: 10. Germline loops: CDR1 LNHDA, CDR2 SQIVND (reference sequence). In DNA, the CDR3 is TGTGCCAGTAGTGTGGACAGGTCCCCCTCCTATGGCTACACCTTC. This encodes CASSVDRSPSYGYTF.

This clonotype was counted a few times. The chain's CDR3 is CASSYSNGGHYGYTF. CDR3 DNA: TGTGCCAGCAGTTACTCTAATGGGGGGCACTATGGCTACACCTTC. The chain joins TRBV6-5 to TRBJ1-2, with D tentatively TRBD1 (6 bases). Germline CDR1 reads MNHEY; CDR2 reads SVGAGI. This CDR3 has 15 residues. Trimming left V 0 bases short and J 3 bases short, with 11 bases between.

This chain connects TRBV20-1 to TRBJ2-3; 7 bases match TRBD1. The length of the CDR3 is 13 residues. In germline, CDR1 is DFQATT, CDR2 SNEGSKA (reference sequence). The V and J ends lost 5 bases and 2 bases, in that order; junction bases with no gene match: 4. CDR3 in DNA: TGCAGTGCTGGGGACAGAAACACAGATACGCAGTATTTT. Residues: CSAGDRNTDTQYF.

The chain employs TRBV7-2 and TRBJ1-2, with TRBD1 identical over 9 bases. J gave up 2 bases and V 5 bases, and 12 bases lay outside the gene matches. The CDR3 length is 17 residues. Germline V lookup: CDR1 SGHTA, CDR2 FQGNSA. CDR3 sequence reads: CASSPGQGPVFNYGYTF. In DNA, the CDR3 is TGTGCCAGCAGCCCTGGACAGGGGCCAGTGTTCAACTATGGCTACACCTTC.

The gene calls are TRBV9 and TRBJ2-1; D possibly corresponds to TRBD2 (5 bases). The CDR3 consists of 13 residues. Germline-derived CDR1 and CDR2 are SGDLS and YYNGEE. Between the trimmed V and J ends, which lost 1 base and 6 bases, there was a span of 8 bases. The CDR3 DNA reads TGTGCCAGCAGCGTATTACGGGGCAATGAGCAGTTCTTC. Its translation: CASSVLRGNEQFF.

The V and J genes are TRBV4-3 and TRBJ2-1; D gene ambiguous. V was clipped by 1 base and J by 6 bases, with 10 bases between them. The CDR3 consists of 14 residues. Per germline, CDR1 LGHNA and CDR2 YSLEER. The CDR3 loop is CASSQVAWGNEQFF. In DNA, the CDR3 is TGCGCCAGCAGCCAAGTGGCCTGGGGCAATGAGCAGTTCTTC.

The chain is built from TRBV9 and TRBJ2-1; D may correspond to TRBD1 or TRBD2 (5 bases each). The end of the DNA is better explained by TRBJ2-5, so the J call may be wrong. This CDR3 region has 16 residues. Germline V gives CDR1 SGDLS, CDR2 YYNGEE. The CDR3 protein is CASSVLGTATLETQYF. CDR3 nucleotides: TGTGCCAGCAGCGTCCTTGGGACCGCCACATTGGAAACCCAGTACTTC.

This clonotype was recorded a few times. The V call is TRBV3-1, the J call TRBJ1-4; TRBD1 aligns across 8 bases. CDR3 size: 16 residues. The V gene's germline CDR1 is LGHDT and CDR2 YNNKEL (reference sequence). J was trimmed by 0 bases and V by 4 bases; bases with no gene match: 4. As DNA, the CDR3 is TGTGCCAGCAGCCCGGGACAGGTGACAACTAATGAAAAACTGTTTTTT. It yields the protein CASSPGQVTTNEKLFF.

The CDR3 nucleotides read TGTGCCAGCAGCTTAGGTCTCATAGACACCACAGATACGCAGTATTTT. Its translation: CASSLGLIDTTDTQYF. The chain is built from TRBV7-6 and TRBJ2-3; unclear D gene. Looked up from germline, CDR1 is SGHVS and CDR2 is FNYEAQ. V lost 1 base and J lost 2, with 13 bases in between. The CDR3 totals 16 residues.

In its sample, this clonotype was seen many times. This sequence joins TRBV6-1 and TRBJ2-4, with D tentatively TRBD1 or TRBD2 (5 bases each). Trimming took off 6 bases at V and 0 bases at J, with 9 bases between the two ends. CDR1 is MNHNS and CDR2 is SASEGT in the germline V gene. This CDR3 has 14 amino acids. The CDR3, as DNA: TGTGCCAGCAGCCGGGACCTAGCCAAAAACATTCAGTACTTC. Translation: CASSRDLAKNIQYF.

This clonotype was seen only a few times. This chain's CDR3 is CASSVDGAGDTEAFF. The CDR3 bases are TGTGCCAGCAGCGTAGACGGGGCAGGGGACACTGAAGCTTTCTTT. The chain recombines TRBV9 with TRBJ1-1; possibly TRBD1 for D (6 bases). Deletions cut 0 bases from V and 3 bases from J, with 12 bases between. CDR3 length: 15 amino acids. CDR1 and CDR2 from the germline V gene are SGDLS and YYNGEE.

The chain links TRBV12-3 or TRBV12-4 to TRBJ1-2; D is unresolved. V was trimmed by 6 bases and J by 3 bases, leaving 8 bases between them. The CDR3 covers 12 residues. The CDR3 nucleotides read TGTGCCAGCAGGTCCGGCCACTATGGCTACACCTTC. Encoded protein: CASRSGHYGYTF.

This chain links TRBV29-1 with TRBJ2-5; TRBD2 aligns across 7 bases. Matching the DNA end better, TRBJ2-7 makes the J call doubtful. The CDR3 extends over 13 amino acids. Germline V gene lookup returns CDR1 SQVTM and CDR2 ANQGSEA. The CDR3 DNA reads as TGCAGCGTTGAGCAAGCGGGAAACTACGAGCAGTACTTC. The encoded protein is CSVEQAGNYEQYF.

The chain is built from TRBV10-3 and TRBJ2-1; D remains unclear. V was pared by 11 bases and J by 5 bases, with 19 bases between. Germline CDR1 reads ENHRY; CDR2 reads SYGVKD. There are 14 residues in the CDR3. CDR3 residues: CAARLGFGNNEQFF. The CDR3 nucleotides are TGTGCCGCCAGACTCGGGTTTGGGAACAATGAGCAGTTCTTC.

This clonotype was found a few times. Since no conserved phenylalanine or tryptophan closes the CDR3, a read error is the likely cause. The J gene is TRBJ2-4, the V gene TRBV7-2; D call uncertain. CDR1 and CDR2 (germline): SGHTA, FQGNSA. Between the trimmed V and J ends, which lost 1 base and 1 base, there was a span of 11 bases. CDR3 size: 16 residues. This CDR3 reads CASSLEVGRAKNIQYL. The CDR3 nucleotides are TGTGCCAGCAGCTTAGAGGTTGGTCGGGCCAAAAACATTCAGTACCTC.

The count of this clonotype is one. The CDR3 here is CASSLSTLGGAPRYF. The DNA of the CDR3 is TGCGCCAGCAGCTTGTCTACCTTGGGCGGGGCCCCGAGGTATTTT. The chain recombines TRBV5-1 with TRBJ2-3, with D perhaps matching TRBD2 (6 bases). Trimming cost V 1 base and J 14 bases, with 23 bases left between them. CDR3 length: 15 amino acids. Per the germline V gene, CDR1 is SGHRS and CDR2 is YFSETQ.

CDR3 nucleotide sequence: TGTGCCAGCACCCGGGACAGGGTTAGGACTGAAGCTTTCTTT. Translated, it gives CASTRDRVRTEAFF. The chain links TRBV12-3 or TRBV12-4 to TRBJ1-1; the match to TRBD1 covers 9 bases. CDR3 length: 14 residues. V shed 7 bases and J 5 bases; nucleotides not matched to a gene: 8.

This clonotype was seen a few times. CDR3 coding DNA: TGTGCCAGCAGTGAAAATGGTTGGGCAGAAATGGCACCCCTCCACTTT. Translation gives CASSENGWAEMAPLHF. V is TRBV6-1 and J is TRBJ1-6; no clear D gene. The germline V gene encodes CDR1 MNHNS and CDR2 SASEGT. V shed 2 bases and J shed 11 bases, with 19 bases lying between them. The CDR3 covers 16 residues.

J is TRBJ2-4 and V is TRBV27, with TRBD1 matching 7 bases. The germline V gene has CDR1 MNHEY and CDR2 SMNVEV (reference sequence). The CDR3 has 14 amino acids. Trimming took 6 bases from V and 9 from J; bases not matched to a gene: 11. The CDR3 protein is CASSITGVAGIQYF. In nucleotides, the CDR3 is TGTGCCAGCAGCATTACAGGGGTGGCGGGCATTCAGTACTTC.

The gene calls are TRBV20-1 and TRBJ2-3, with D unresolved. Germline V CDR1 and CDR2: DFQATT, SNEGSKA (reference sequence). The CDR3 is made up of 11 amino acids. Trimming pared 6 bases from V and 6 bases from J, leaving 10 bases between. CDR3 sequence reads: CSAEPEDTQYF. CDR3 DNA sequence: TGCAGTGCAGAGCCTGAGGATACGCAGTATTTT.